This T cell receptor (beta chain) appears in the sequencing data of a study of T cell repertoires in cytomegalovirus infection (dated by TCRdb to about 2019). Some background on the complete study: Donor HLA type was relevant to the analysis, because carriage of CMV infection together with the matching HLA type was indicated by public TCR beta signatures. The paper's findings and limits, for the study overall: In both this cohort and an independent roughly 350-donor cohort, the cumulative frequency of public TCR beta family members distinguished carriers of CMV infection plus the relevant HLA type. The ex vivo response was dominated by HLA-C-restricted CMV-specific TCR beta clonotypes, which also provided the single most frequent clonotype in two of eight donors.

Turning to this clonotype: It lacks a known antigen. Base qualities are not at hand, and no much larger clone is one base apart.

Measured from the cysteine to the phenylalanine, the CDR3 is 12 residues long. The sequence is cut down to CDR3 DNA, 36 bases in frame from base 1. CDR1 and CDR2 (MNHEY, SVGEGT) derive from the germline V gene. The germline ends are 6 bases apart after V is trimmed by 5 bases and J by 2 bases. The reads were generated on an Illumina HiSeq 1500. TCRdb passed the public sequencing reads through fastp at Q25 and MiXCR, retaining productive beta sequences. Duplicate CDR3 protein sequences are folded into a single record with the most common DNA and genes. This sample holds 150,000 to 200,000 distinct CDR3 sequences; approximately 15% were observed only once. In total, the top ten clones hold 27% of the sample.

Sequencing was performed on PBMCs. Rearrangement joined TRBV6-2 or TRBV6-3 to TRBJ2-5; too little of a D gene remains to name it. The receptor was isolated from a human donor in good health (CMV status not recorded). Some clones in this sample may be carry-over from other donors' samples. For the CDR3, the sequence is CASSTSQETQYF. The bases are TGTGCCAGCAGTACCTCACAAGAGACCCAGTACTTC.